A selection of T cell receptor beta chains follows, all from one sample in a study of cytomegalovirus exposure and HLA in healthy donors. Profiling relied on immunoSEQ multiplex PCR, and the TCRdb table lists in-frame clones only, not all of them. The table for this sample gives 220,000 or so clones. The sample was PBMCs. The receptors here all came from a girl aged 2 to 9 in good health and CMV-seropositive. The CDR3 runs from the conserved cysteine through the conserved F or W. A D gene is named only where the DNA matches it firmly.

d_gene,v_gene,j_gene,CDR3nt,CDR3aa
TRBD1,TRBV2,TRBJ1-1,TGTGCCAGCAGTGAAGTTGTTTTTATAGGGACAGGAGACACTGAAGCTTTCTTT,CASSEVVFIGTGDTEAFF
NA,TRBV9,TRBJ1-5,TGTGCCAGCATCCTCAGACAATTTCAGCCCCAGCATTTT,CASILRQFQPQHF
TRBD2,TRBV9,TRBJ2-5,TGTGCCAGCAGTGGGTTGGCTAGCGGGCCAAAGACCCAGTACTTC,CASSGLASGPKTQYF
NA,TRBV5-1,TRBJ2-1,TGCGCCAGCAGCTTTGATTTGTTGGTGGGGAGCTCCTACAATGAGCAGTTCTTC,CASSFDLLVGSSYNEQFF
TRBD2,TRBV7-9,TRBJ2-7,TGTGCCAGCAGCTTCGAACGGGGGGATCACGGCTACGAGCAGTACTTC,CASSFERGDHGYEQYF
TRBD2,TRBV10-3,TRBJ2-3,TGTGCCATCGGTAACACGGGGGGAACTAGCACAGATACGCAGTATTTT,CAIGNTGGTSTDTQYF
NA,TRBV5-4,TRBJ1-4,TGTGCCAGCAGCTTGCCCGGAACTAATGAAAAACTGTTTTTT,CASSLPGTNEKLFF
NA,TRBV11-2,TRBJ2-7,TGTGCCAGCAGCTCGTCCTACGAGCAGTACTTC,CASSSSYEQYF
TRBD1,TRBV30,TRBJ1-1,TGTGCCTGGAATACGGGGACAGGGCCCAACACTGAAGCTTTCTTT,CAWNTGTGPNTEAFF
NA,TRBV29-1,TRBJ2-3,TGCAGCGCAAGGACAGTTGGGGGCACAGATACGCAGTATTTT,CSARTVGGTDTQYF
TRBD1,TRBV10-1,TRBJ2-7,TGCGCCAGCAGTGGACCAATAACTACCGGGACAGGGGGTTACGAGCAGTACTTC,CASSGPITTGTGGYEQYF
TRBD1,TRBV28,TRBJ2-3,TGTGCCAGCAGCTCCGACAGGGGTATAACAGATACGCAGTATTTT,CASSSDRGITDTQYF
TRBD2,TRBV11-3,TRBJ2-1,TGTGCCAGCAGCTTGGGACTAGCGGGAGTGTCCTACAATGAGCAGTTCTTC,CASSLGLAGVSYNEQFF
NA,TRBV10-3,TRBJ2-2,TGTGCCATCAGTGCCCGGGGGGCGGAGTCCACCGGGGAGCTGTTTTTT,CAISARGAESTGELFF
NA,TRBV5-4,TRBJ1-2,TGTGCCAGCAGCCTCCCCCCCGGCTATGGCTACACCTTC,CASSLPPGYGYTF
NA,TRBV2,TRBJ2-7,TGTGCCAGGGGGACGGGGGTCTACGAGCAGTACTTC,CARGTGVYEQYF
NA,TRBV7-9,TRBJ2-2,TGTGCCAGCAGCTTAACTATCGGGGAGCTGTTTTTT,CASSLTIGELFF
NA,TRBV4-2,TRBJ1-4,TGTGCCAGCAGCCAAGAACTAGGAGCTAATGAAAAACTGTTTTTT,CASSQELGANEKLFF
NA,TRBV29-1,TRBJ2-7,TGCAGCGTGAGGGTCTTAAGCAACGAGCAGTACTTC,CSVRVLSNEQYF
NA,TRBV11-3,TRBJ2-5,TGTGCCAGCAGCTCAGGTGCTGAAGAGACCCAGTACTTC,CASSSGAEETQYF
NA,TRBV21-1,TRBJ2-7,TGTGCCAGCAGCATGGGACAGGCCAACGAGCAGTACTTC,CASSMGQANEQYF
TRBD1,TRBV6-5,TRBJ1-2,TGTGCCAGCAAACCCCGGACAGGGGGCTATGGCTACACCTTC,CASKPRTGGYGYTF
NA,TRBV5-1,TRBJ2-5,TGCGCCAGCAGCTTGGGGCTCCAAGAGACCCAGTACTTC,CASSLGLQETQYF